The rows below give T cell receptor beta chains drawn from one sample of a study of blood T cell repertoires in COVID-19. Produced via immunoSEQ multiplex PCR; TCRdb's table is partial and in-frame only. The data hold about 220,000 clones, with about 87% observed a single time. Material: PBMCs or T cells enriched from blood (not recorded which). Source of these receptors: a woman aged 30 to 39 who had recovered from COVID-19. Each CDR3 is given with its conserved first and last residue. Each record gives: J gene, clone size, V gene, D gene, CDR3 DNA, CDR3 protein. The D gene is left open where the match is weak. For some rows the clone size is stated as once, few or many, or as a class when expanded; others skip it.

TRBJ1-3 NA TRBV4-1 NA TGCGCCAGCAGCCAGCCGAGTAGCCGAAACACCATATATTTT CASSQPSSRNTIYF
TRBJ1-2 NA TRBV12-5 TRBD1 TGTGCTAGTGTTCGGGACAGGTATGGCTACACCTTC CASVRDRYGYTF
TRBJ2-3 NA TRBV6-5 NA TGTGCCAGCAGTTACTCGGGGGGAAATACGCAGTATTTT CASSYSGGNTQYF
TRBJ1-2 many TRBV13 NA TGTGCCAGCAGCTTAAAGACCGGAGGGATGGACTATGGCTACACCTTC CASSLKTGGMDYGYTF
TRBJ1-6 few TRBV7-9 NA TGTGCCAGCTCGCCAGGACAGATGTATTCACCCCTCCACTTT CASSPGQMYSPLHF
TRBJ2-3 NA TRBV5-8 TRBD1 TGTGCCAGCAACTTCTTAGGACAGGGTGGTACGCAGTATTTT CASNFLGQGGTQYF
TRBJ1-1 many TRBV6-2/TRBV6-3 NA TGTGCCAGCAGTTACTACGGGTTTGGGAACACTGAAGCTTTCTTT CASSYYGFGNTEAFF
TRBJ2-2 few TRBV4-3 TRBD1 TGCGCCAGCAGCCTATACAGGGGGCCCCACACCGGGGAGCTGTTTTTT CASSLYRGPHTGELFF
TRBJ1-5 NA TRBV5-6 TRBD1 TGTGCCAGCAGCTTACAGGGGAGTCAGCCCCAGCATTTT CASSLQGSQPQHF
TRBJ1-6 NA TRBV4-3 NA TGCGCCAGCAGCCAAGATAACCAGGCCCCGGGGTCACCCCTCCACTTT CASSQDNQAPGSPLHF
TRBJ1-2 NA TRBV5-1 NA TGCGCCAGCAGCCCCGGGAGGGTCCATGGCTACACCTTC CASSPGRVHGYTF
TRBJ1-2 NA TRBV29-1 NA TGCAGCGTTTCGACAGCTACTTCGAACTATGGCTACACCTTC CSVSTATSNYGYTF
TRBJ1-4 once TRBV5-5 NA TGTGCCAGCAGCAGTCCTTGGTACAGTGAAAAACTGTTTTTT CASSSPWYSEKLFF
TRBJ1-1 NA TRBV10-3 NA TGTGCCATCAGTGAGGAGGGGGACACTGAAGCTTTCTTT CAISEEGDTEAFF
TRBJ1-6 NA TRBV19 TRBD1 TGTGCCAGTAGTGGACAGGCGCTCTCCTATAATTCACCCCTCCACTTT CASSGQALSYNSPLHF
TRBJ1-1 NA TRBV7-2 TRBD1 TGTGCCAGCAGCTTGGGGGACAGGGGCACTGAAGCTTTCTTT CASSLGDRGTEAFF
TRBJ1-3 NA TRBV2 NA TGTGCCAGCAGTCCCAGACAGTCTGGAAACACCATATATTTT CASSPRQSGNTIYF
TRBJ1-1 NA TRBV25-1 NA TGTGCCAGCAGTGGACAGCGGGCGGTCACTGAAGCTTTCTTT CASSGQRAVTEAFF
TRBJ1-2 NA TRBV11-2 NA TGTGCCAGCAGCTTAGACCAACCAGGGATCGGTGGCTACACCTTC CASSLDQPGIGGYTF
TRBJ2-7 NA TRBV4-3 TRBD1 TGCGCCAGCAGCCCCCAAGCGACAGGGGGCGAGCAGTACTTC CASSPQATGGEQYF
TRBJ2-2 few TRBV6-5 TRBD1 TGTGCCAGCAGTTACTCGGACAGGCGTGGCACCGGGGAGCTGTTTTTT CASSYSDRRGTGELFF
TRBJ2-7 NA TRBV5-1 TRBD1 TGCGCCAGCAGCGCCTGGACAGGGGCATCCTACGAGCAGTACTTC CASSAWTGASYEQYF
TRBJ1-1 NA TRBV5-1 TRBD1 TGCGCCAGCAGCTTGACCGGGACAGGGGCGATGGAAGCTTTCTTT CASSLTGTGAMEAFF
TRBJ2-4 NA TRBV6-5 NA TGTGCCAGCAGTCCTCGGAGGGGCCTGATAAACATTCAGTACTTC CASSPRRGLINIQYF
TRBJ2-3 NA TRBV19 NA TGTGCCAGTAGTATCGGCAGGGTGACAGATACGCAGTATTTT CASSIGRVTDTQYF
TRBJ2-5 NA TRBV7-9 TRBD2 TGTGCCAGCAGCCCTAGCGGGGGAAGGGGGGAGACCCAGTACTTC CASSPSGGRGETQYF